Described below is a single T cell receptor beta chain sequence and its context. This receptor's antigen is unknown. The record has no base qualities; no much larger clone is one base away. These data are taken from a study of blood T cell repertoires in COVID-19 (TCRdb year 2020). Background on the whole study: The collaborator samples originated in the United States, Italy and Spain and spanned the acute and convalescent phases of COVID-19. Deeply sampled blood TCRbeta repertoires from subjects exposed to, actively infected with, or recovered from COVID-19 were included in the dataset. The material from the prospective study consisted of cDNA or gDNA derived from T cells, B-cell-depleted T cells, or PBMCs. Samples were obtained from the ongoing ImmuneRACE study (first 160 participants) and from approximately 1,200 subjects provided by 6 global collaborators. A de-identified subject ID, COVID-19 status, age in years and sex were almost always included in the sample metadata. The repertoires were made available in a free public database intended to serve as a resource for research on the immune response to SARS-CoV-2. Where available, HLA class I and class II types were taken from metadata supplied by the sample provider and were not determined by assay-based typing. What the study reported, not specific to this receptor: Clinical and demographic metadata were provided uncurated, with the amount varying by source and participant.

The germline ends are 10 bases apart after V is trimmed by 4 bases and J by 3 bases. In the germline V gene (reference sequence), CDR1 corresponds to MNHNY and CDR2 to SVGAGI. The CDR3 covers 13 residues, taking in both the cysteine and the phenylalanine. Just the 39-base CDR3 DNA is kept, in frame starting at base 1. In Seattle, one collaborating source enrolled patients while the infection was active and tracked those patients longitudinally over the course of disease. Whole blood was collected in K2EDTA tubes by collaborating institutions according to the institutions' own protocols. For TCRbeta analysis, collaborator samples were shipped as frozen whole blood, as isolated PBMCs, or as DNA extracted from either sample type. The immunoSEQ Assay, a bias-controlled multiplex PCR, was used to amplify TCRbeta CDR3 regions from genomic DNA. The study's processing was this. The number of nucleated cells in each sample was estimated by amplification of reference gene primers within the assay. To quantify the absolute abundance of each unique TCRbeta CDR3 rearrangement, sequence reads were collapsed and filtered. For each sample, productive Simpson clonality was calculated as the square root of Simpson's diversity index across productive rearrangements. This immuneACCESS table, as held by TCRdb, lists in-frame sequences with V and J called but not all clones. Of the missing ones, under half trace to an unresolved V gene in checked studies; the others have no known cause. The DNA gave D and trimming, while V, J and clone size come from that table. Across this sample there are around 220,000 clones, with approximately 78% seen only once. Of the sample, under 8.5% is held by the ten largest clones.

The specimen sequenced was peripheral blood. This receptor was obtained from a woman older than 75 with COVID-19, enrolled during active disease. The chain links TRBV6-6 with TRBJ2-7; TRBD2 is possibly the D segment (5 matching bases). The DNA reads as follows: TGTGCCAGCAGTTTCTCTAGCCACTACGAGCAGTACTTC. Translated, it reads CASSFSSHYEQYF.